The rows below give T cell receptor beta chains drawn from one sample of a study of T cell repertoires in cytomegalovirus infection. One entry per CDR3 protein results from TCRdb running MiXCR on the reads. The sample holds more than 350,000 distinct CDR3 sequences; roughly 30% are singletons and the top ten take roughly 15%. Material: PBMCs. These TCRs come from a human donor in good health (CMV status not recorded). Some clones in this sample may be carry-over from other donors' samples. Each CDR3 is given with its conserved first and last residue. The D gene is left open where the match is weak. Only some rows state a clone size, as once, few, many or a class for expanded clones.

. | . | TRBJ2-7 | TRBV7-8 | CASSAKRTGEQYF | TGTGCCAGCAGCGCCAAAAGAACGGGCGAGCAGTACTTC
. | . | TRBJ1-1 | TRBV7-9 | CASEGPTEAFF | TGTGCCAGCGAAGGCCCCACTGAAGCTTTCTTT
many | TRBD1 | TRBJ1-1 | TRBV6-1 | CASSLTGGEAFF | TGTGCCAGCAGTTTGACAGGGGGGGAAGCTTTCTTT
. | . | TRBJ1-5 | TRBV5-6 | CASSTGGRHQQF | TGTGCCAGCAGCACCGGGGGTAGGCACCAGCAATTT
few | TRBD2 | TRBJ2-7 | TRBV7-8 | CASSLARGLAGLGYVLAYEQYF | TGTGCCAGCAGCTTAGCGCGTGGACTAGCGGGGTTAGGGTACGTTCTCGCGTACGAGCAGTACTTC
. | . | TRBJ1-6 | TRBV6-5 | CASTYETPDLNYSPLHF | TGTGCCAGCACCTATGAGACACCGGACCTAAACTATTCACCCCTCCACTTT
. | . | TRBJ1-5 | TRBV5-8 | CASSLDRSKPQHF | TGTGCCAGCAGCTTGGACAGGTCGAAGCCCCAGCATTTT
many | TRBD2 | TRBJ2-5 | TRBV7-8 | CASSLDNGLAEETQYF | TGTGCCAGCAGCTTAGACAATGGACTAGCGGAAGAGACCCAGTACTTC
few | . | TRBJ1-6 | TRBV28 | CASSFPADYNSPLHF | TGTGCCAGCAGTTTCCCGGCTGACTATAATTCACCCCTCCACTTT
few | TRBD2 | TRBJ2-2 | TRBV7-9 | CASSLTSGVRTGELFF | TGTGCCAGCAGCTTAACTAGCGGGGTCAGAACCGGGGAGCTGTTTTTT
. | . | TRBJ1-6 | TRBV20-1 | CSAKGPTQGGSPLHF | TGCAGTGCTAAAGGACCCACACAGGGAGGTTCACCCCTCCACTTT
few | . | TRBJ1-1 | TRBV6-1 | CASSEGGENTEAFF | TGTGCCAGCAGCGAGGGGGGGGAGAATACTGAAGCTTTCTTT
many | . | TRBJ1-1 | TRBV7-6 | CASSLEPNGGNTEAFF | TGTGCCAGCAGCTTAGAGCCGAACGGGGGGAACACTGAAGCTTTCTTT
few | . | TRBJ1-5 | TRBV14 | CASSRGSWETQHF | TGTGCCAGCAGCAGGGGTAGCTGGGAGACCCAGCATTTT
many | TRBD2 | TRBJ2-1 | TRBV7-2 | CASSNERGFDEQFF | TGTGCCAGCAGTAATGAGCGGGGGTTCGATGAGCAGTTCTTC